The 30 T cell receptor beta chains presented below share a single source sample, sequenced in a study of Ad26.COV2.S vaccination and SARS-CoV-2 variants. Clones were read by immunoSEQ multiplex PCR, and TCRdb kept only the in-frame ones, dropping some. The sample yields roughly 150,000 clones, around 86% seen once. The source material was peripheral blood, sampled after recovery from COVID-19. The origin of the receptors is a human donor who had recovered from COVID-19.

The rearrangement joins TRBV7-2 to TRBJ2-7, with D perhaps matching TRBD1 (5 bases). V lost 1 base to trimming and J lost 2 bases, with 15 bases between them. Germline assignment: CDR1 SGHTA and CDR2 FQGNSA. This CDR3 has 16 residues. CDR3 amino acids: CASSLGRGRFTYEQYF. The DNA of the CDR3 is TGTGCCAGCAGCTTAGGTAGGGGTCGCTTCACCTACGAGCAGTACTTC.

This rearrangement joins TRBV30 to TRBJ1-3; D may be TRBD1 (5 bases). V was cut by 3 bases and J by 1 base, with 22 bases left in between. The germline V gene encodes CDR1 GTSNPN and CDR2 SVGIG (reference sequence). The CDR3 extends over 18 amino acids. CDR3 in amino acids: CAWSPGHRIGISGNTIYF. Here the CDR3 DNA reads TGTGCCTGGAGCCCCGGACATCGAATCGGTATATCTGGAAACACCATATATTTT.

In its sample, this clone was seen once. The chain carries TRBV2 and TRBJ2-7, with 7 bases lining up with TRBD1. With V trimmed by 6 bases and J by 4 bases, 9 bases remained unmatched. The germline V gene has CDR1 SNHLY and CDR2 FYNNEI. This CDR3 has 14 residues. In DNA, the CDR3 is TGTGCCAGCAGCCGGACAGGAAGTGAGTACGAGCAGTACTTC. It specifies CASSRTGSEYEQYF.

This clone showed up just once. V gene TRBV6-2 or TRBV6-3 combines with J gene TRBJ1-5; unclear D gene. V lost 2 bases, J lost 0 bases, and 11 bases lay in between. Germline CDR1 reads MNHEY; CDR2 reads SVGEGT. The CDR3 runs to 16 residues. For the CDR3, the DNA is TGTGCCAGCAGTTACCGGGTCTTTAATAGCAATCAGCCCCAGCATTTT. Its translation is CASSYRVFNSNQPQHF.

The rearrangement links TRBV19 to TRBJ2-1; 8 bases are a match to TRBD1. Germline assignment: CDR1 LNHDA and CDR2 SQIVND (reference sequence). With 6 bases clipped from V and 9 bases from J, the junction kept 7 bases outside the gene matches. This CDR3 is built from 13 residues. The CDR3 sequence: CASRQDRAGEQFF. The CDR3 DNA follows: TGTGCCAGTAGACAGGACAGGGCGGGTGAGCAGTTCTTC.

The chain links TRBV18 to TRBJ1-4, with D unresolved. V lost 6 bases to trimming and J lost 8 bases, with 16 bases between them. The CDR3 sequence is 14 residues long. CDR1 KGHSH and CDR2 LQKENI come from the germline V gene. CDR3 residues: CASSPSRGFEKLFF. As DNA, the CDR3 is TGTGCCAGCTCCCCCTCGCGGGGTTTCGAAAAACTGTTTTTT.

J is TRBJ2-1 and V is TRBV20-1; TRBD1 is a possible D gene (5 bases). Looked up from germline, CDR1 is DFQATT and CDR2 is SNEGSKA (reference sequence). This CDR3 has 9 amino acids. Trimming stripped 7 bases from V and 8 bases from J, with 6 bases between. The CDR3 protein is CSVGHEQFF. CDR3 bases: TGCAGTGTGGGGCATGAGCAGTTCTTC.

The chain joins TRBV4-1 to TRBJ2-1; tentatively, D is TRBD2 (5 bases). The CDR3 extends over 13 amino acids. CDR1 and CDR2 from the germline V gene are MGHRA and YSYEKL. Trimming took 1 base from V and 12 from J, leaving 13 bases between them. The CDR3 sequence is CASSQAPGGGQFF. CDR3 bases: TGCGCCAGCAGCCAAGCCCCAGGAGGTGGGCAGTTCTTC.

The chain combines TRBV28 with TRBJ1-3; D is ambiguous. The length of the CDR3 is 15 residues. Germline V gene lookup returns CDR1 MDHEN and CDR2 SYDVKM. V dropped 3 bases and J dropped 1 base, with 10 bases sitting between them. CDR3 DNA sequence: TGTGCCAGCAGTTTTCCCGCAGGATCTGGAAACACCATATATTTT. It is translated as CASSFPAGSGNTIYF.

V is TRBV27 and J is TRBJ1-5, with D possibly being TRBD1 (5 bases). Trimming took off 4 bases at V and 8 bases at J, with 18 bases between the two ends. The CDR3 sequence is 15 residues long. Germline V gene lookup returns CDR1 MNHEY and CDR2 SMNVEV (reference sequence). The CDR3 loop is CASSSDMNAGEPQHF. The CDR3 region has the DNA TGTGCCAGCAGTTCGGACATGAACGCGGGCGAGCCCCAGCATTTT.

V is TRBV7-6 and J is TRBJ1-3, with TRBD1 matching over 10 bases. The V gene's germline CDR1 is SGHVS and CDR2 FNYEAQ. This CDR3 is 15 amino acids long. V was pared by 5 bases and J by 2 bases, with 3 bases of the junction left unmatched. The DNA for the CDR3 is TGTGCCAGCAGCCTAGGACAGGGGGCTGGAAACACCATATATTTT. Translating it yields CASSLGQGAGNTIYF.

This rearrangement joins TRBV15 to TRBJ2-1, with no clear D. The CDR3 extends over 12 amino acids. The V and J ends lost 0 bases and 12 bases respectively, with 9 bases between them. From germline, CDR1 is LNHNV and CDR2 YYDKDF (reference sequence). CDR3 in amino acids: CATSRDSVAQFF. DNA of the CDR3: TGTGCCACCAGCAGAGACTCGGTAGCGCAGTTCTTC.

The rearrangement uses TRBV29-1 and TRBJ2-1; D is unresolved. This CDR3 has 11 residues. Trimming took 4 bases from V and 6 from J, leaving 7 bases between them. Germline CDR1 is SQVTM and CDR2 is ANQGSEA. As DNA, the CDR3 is TGCAGCGTTGCAGGTGGCAATGAGCAGTTCTTC. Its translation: CSVAGGNEQFF.

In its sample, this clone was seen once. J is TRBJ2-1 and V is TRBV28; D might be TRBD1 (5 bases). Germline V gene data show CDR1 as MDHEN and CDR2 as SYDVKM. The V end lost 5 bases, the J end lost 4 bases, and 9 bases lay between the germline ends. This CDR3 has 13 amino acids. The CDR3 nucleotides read TGTGCCAGCAGTGTGGGGCAGTACAATGAGCAGTTCTTC. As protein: CASSVGQYNEQFF. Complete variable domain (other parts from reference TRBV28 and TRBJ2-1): DVKVTQSSRYLVKRTGEKVFLECVQDMDHENMFWYRQDPGLGLRLIYFSYDVKMKEKGDIPEGYSVSREKKERFSLILESASTNQTSMYLCASSVGQYNEQFFGPGTRLTVL.

The CDR3 region has the DNA TGTGCCAGCAGGCTAACGGGGCAGAGCACTGAAGCTTTCTTT. It encodes CASRLTGQSTEAFF. The chain links TRBV5-6 to TRBJ1-1; the D gene is possibly TRBD1 (5 bases). CDR3 size: 14 residues. The germline V and J ends were trimmed by 5 bases and 4 bases, with 15 bases remaining between them. Germline CDR1 SGHDT, CDR2 YYEEEE.

DNA for the CDR3: TGTGCCAGCAGCACCTGGACTGGTGAACACTGGGGAGCTTTCTTT. It specifies CASSTWTGEHWGAFF. This chain connects TRBV5-6 to TRBJ1-1; D not certain. CDR3 size: 15 residues. Germline V gene data show CDR1 as SGHDT and CDR2 as YYEEEE. Trimming left V 4 bases short and J 10 bases short, with 23 bases between.

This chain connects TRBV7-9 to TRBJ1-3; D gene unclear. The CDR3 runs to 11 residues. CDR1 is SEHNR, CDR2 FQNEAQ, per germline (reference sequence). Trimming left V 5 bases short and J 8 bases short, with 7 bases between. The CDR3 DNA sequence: TGTGCCAGCAGCCCTGAAGACACCATATATTTT. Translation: CASSPEDTIYF.

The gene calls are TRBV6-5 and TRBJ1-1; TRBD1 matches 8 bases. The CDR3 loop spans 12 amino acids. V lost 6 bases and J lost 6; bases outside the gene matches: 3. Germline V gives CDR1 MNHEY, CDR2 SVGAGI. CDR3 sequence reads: CASRGDRPEAFF. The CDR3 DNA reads TGTGCCAGCAGGGGGGACAGGCCTGAAGCTTTCTTT.

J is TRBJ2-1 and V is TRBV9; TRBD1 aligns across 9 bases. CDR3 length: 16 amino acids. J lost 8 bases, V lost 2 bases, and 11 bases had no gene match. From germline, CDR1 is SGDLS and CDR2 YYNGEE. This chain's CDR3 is CASSVVGTGRLDEQFF. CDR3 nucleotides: TGTGCCAGCAGCGTGGTCGGGACAGGGCGGCTCGATGAGCAGTTCTTC.

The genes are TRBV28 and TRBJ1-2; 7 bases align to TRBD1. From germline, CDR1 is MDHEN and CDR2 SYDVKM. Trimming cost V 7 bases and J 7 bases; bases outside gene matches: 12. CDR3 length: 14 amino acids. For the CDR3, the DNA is TGTGCCAGCACCTCCCGAGGCAGGGGGGGTGGCTACACCTTC. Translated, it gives CASTSRGRGGGYTF.

The CDR3 region has the DNA TGTGCCAGTAGTTGGGACAGGGCTCCCTACGAGCAGTACTTC. Its translation is CASSWDRAPYEQYF. The genes are TRBV19 and TRBJ2-7; TRBD1 matches 9 bases. In germline, CDR1 is LNHDA, CDR2 SQIVND (reference sequence). J lost 2 bases, V lost 5 bases, and 4 bases had no gene match. The CDR3 consists of 14 residues.

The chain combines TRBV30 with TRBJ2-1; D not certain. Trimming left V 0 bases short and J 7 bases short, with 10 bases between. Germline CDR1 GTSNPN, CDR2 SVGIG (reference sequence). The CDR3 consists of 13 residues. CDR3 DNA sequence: TGTGCCTGGAGTGTACTCTTGACAAATGAGCAGTTCTTC. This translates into CAWSVLLTNEQFF. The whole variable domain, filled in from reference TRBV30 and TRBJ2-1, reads SQTIHQWPATLVQPVGSPLSLECTVEGTSNPNLYWYRQAAGRGLQLLFYSVGIGQISSEVPQNLSASRPQDRQFILSSKKLLLSDSGFYLCAWSVLLTNEQFFGPGTRLTVL.

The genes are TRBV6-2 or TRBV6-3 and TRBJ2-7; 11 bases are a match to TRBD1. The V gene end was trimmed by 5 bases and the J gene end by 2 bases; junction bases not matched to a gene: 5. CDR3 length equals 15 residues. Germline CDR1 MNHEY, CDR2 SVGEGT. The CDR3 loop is CASSGGTGGTYEQYF. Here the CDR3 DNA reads TGTGCCAGCAGTGGAGGGACAGGGGGTACCTACGAGCAGTACTTC.

CDR3 bases: TGTGCCAGCAGCTTAGTCGCAGGGAAAGAGACCCAGTACTTC. It is translated as CASSLVAGKETQYF. The J gene is TRBJ2-5, the V gene TRBV7-8, with D possibly TRBD1 on 5 matching bases. CDR1 and CDR2 from the germline V gene are SGHVS and FQNEAQ. Trimming took 1 base from V and 3 from J, leaving 9 bases between them. The CDR3 sequence is 14 residues long.

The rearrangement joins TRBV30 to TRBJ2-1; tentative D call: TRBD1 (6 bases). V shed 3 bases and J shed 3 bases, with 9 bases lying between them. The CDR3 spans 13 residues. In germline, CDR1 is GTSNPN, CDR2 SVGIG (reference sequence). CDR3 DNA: TGTGCCTGGAGCTCGGGACACTACAATGAGCAGTTCTTC. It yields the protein CAWSSGHYNEQFF. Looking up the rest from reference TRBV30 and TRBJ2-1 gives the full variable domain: SQTIHQWPATLVQPVGSPLSLECTVEGTSNPNLYWYRQAAGRGLQLLFYSVGIGQISSEVPQNLSASRPQDRQFILSSKKLLLSDSGFYLCAWSSGHYNEQFFGPGTRLTVL.

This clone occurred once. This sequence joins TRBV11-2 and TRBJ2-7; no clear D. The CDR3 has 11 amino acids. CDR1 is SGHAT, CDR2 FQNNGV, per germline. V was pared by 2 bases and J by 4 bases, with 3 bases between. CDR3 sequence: CASSLYYEQYF. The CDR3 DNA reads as TGTGCCAGCAGCTTATATTACGAGCAGTACTTC.

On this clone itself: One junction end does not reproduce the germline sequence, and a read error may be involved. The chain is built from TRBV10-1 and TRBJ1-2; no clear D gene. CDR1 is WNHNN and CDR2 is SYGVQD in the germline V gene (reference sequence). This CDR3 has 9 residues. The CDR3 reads CASSERRNF. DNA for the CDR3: TGCGCCAGCAGTGAGCGTCGGAACTTC.

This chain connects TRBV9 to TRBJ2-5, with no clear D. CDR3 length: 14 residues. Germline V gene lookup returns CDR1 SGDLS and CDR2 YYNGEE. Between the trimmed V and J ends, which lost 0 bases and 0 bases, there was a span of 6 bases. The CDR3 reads CASSVGEYQETQYF. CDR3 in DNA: TGTGCCAGCAGCGTAGGAGAGTACCAAGAGACCCAGTACTTC. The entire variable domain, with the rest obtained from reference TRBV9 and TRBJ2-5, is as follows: DSGVTQTPKHLITATGQRVTLRCSPRSGDLSVYWYQQSLDQGLQFLIQYYNGEERAKGNILERFSAQQFPDLHSELNLSSLELGDSALYFCASSVGEYQETQYFGPGTRLLVL.

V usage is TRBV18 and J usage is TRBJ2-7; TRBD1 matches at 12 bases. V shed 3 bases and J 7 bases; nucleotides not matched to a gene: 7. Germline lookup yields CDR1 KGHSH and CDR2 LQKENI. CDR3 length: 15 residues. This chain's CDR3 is CASSPPGQGAWEQYF. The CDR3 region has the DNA TGTGCCAGCTCACCTCCGGGACAGGGGGCTTGGGAGCAGTACTTC. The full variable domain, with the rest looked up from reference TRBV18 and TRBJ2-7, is NAGVMQNPRHLVRRRGQEARLRCSPMKGHSHVYWYRQLPEEGLKFMVYLQKENIIDESGMPKERFSAEFPKEGPSILRIQQVVRGDSAAYFCASSPPGQGAWEQYFGPGTRLTVT.

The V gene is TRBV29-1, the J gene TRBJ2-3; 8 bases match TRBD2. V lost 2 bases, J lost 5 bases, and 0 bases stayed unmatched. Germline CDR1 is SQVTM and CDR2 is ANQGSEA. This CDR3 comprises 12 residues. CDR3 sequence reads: CSVETSGDTQYF. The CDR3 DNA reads TGCAGCGTTGAAACTAGCGGAGATACGCAGTATTTT.